The 19 T cell receptor beta chains below were found in one sample sequenced in a study of blood T cells in healthy people across ages. The authors ran a second PCR of about 7 to 11 cycles using a sample-barcoded 5' primer and a J-beta primer mix. In TCRdb, the 5' RACE reads were re-called with MiXCR into one record per CDR3 protein. The sample lists around 1,700,000 distinct CDR3 sequences, under 30% occurring once. The sample consisted of blood. These receptors were obtained from a woman in her 30s in good health.

V is TRBV28 and J is TRBJ2-2; no clear D gene. The CDR3 is 12 amino acids. CDR1 and CDR2 (germline): MDHEN, SYDVKM. The V end was cut by 8 bases, the J end by 3 bases, with 7 bases between. The CDR3 loop reads CASRVYTGELFF. CDR3 sequence (DNA): TGTGCCAGCCGGGTTTACACCGGGGAGCTGTTTTTT.

This clonotype was seen ten or more times. The chain joins TRBV7-2 to TRBJ2-7, with D hard to call. V was cut by 0 bases and J by 2 bases, with 5 bases left in between. The CDR3 sequence is 13 residues long. Germline CDR1 is SGHTA and CDR2 is FQGNSA. CDR3 in DNA: TGTGCCAGCAGCTTAGCAGCAGCCTACGAGCAGTACTTC. Translated, it gives CASSLAAAYEQYF. The entire variable domain, with the rest obtained from reference TRBV7-2 and TRBJ2-7, is as follows: GAGVSQSPSNKVTEKGKDVELRCDPISGHTALYWYRQSLGQGLEFLIYFQGNSAPDKSGLPSDRFSAERTGGSVSTLTIQRTQQEDSAVYLCASSLAAAYEQYFGPGTRLTVT.

This chain joins TRBV7-9 and TRBJ1-4, with 11 positions matching TRBD1. This CDR3 region has 18 residues. Germline CDR1 and CDR2: SEHNR and FQNEAQ (reference sequence). The V segment lost 7 bases and the J segment 0 bases; nucleotides outside the gene matches: 10. The CDR3 here is CASTYGTGGSATNEKLFF. CDR3 nucleotides: TGTGCCAGCACCTACGGGACAGGGGGATCCGCAACTAATGAAAAACTGTTTTTT. The full variable domain, in which reference TRBV7-9 and TRBJ1-4 provide the parts outside the CDR3, is DTGVSQNPRHKITKRGQNVTFRCDPISEHNRLYWYRQTLGQGPEFLTYFQNEAQLEKSRLLSDRFSAERPKGSFSTLEIQRTEQGDSAMYLCASTYGTGGSATNEKLFFGSGTQLSVL.

This clonotype was detected a few times. The chain combines TRBV12-3 or TRBV12-4 with TRBJ1-5, with 8 bases aligning to TRBD1. This CDR3 is 14 amino acids long. Germline trimming cut 6 bases from V and 7 bases from J; bases unmatched to any gene: 8. The CDR3 sequence is CASSLDRDGQPQHF. For the CDR3, the DNA is TGTGCCAGCAGCCTGGACAGGGACGGACAGCCCCAGCATTTT.

This clonotype was detected a few times. The chain combines TRBV4-1 with TRBJ2-1; TRBD2 matches 9 bases. The germline V gene has CDR1 MGHRA and CDR2 YSYEKL. The CDR3 has 18 residues. V lost 2 bases and J lost 1; bases outside the gene matches: 9. The CDR3, as DNA: TGCGCCAGCAGCCAAACCTTGCGGAGCGGGGGGTCCTACAATGAGCAGTTCTTC. Its protein is CASSQTLRSGGSYNEQFF.

The chain joins TRBV5-1 to TRBJ2-7; TRBD1 is a possible D gene (6 bases). The CDR3 contains 14 residues. V gave up 3 bases and J gave up 6 bases, with 16 bases separating them. In germline, CDR1 is SGHRS, CDR2 YFSETQ. The CDR3 reads CASSSGQGSLEQYF. The CDR3 nucleotides are TGCGCCAGCAGCTCGGGACAAGGCTCCCTCGAGCAGTACTTC.

In its sample, this clonotype was seen many times. The rearrangement links TRBV4-1 to TRBJ2-5, with D tentatively TRBD1 (5 bases). The V gene lost 4 bases and the J gene lost 5 bases, with 20 bases spanning the gap. CDR3 length: 16 residues. Germline CDR1 reads MGHRA; CDR2 reads YSYEKL. The CDR3 DNA follows: TGCGCCAGCAGCCCCCTGGGGCACACCTCCGCCGAGACCCAGTACTTC. Encoded protein: CASSPLGHTSAETQYF.

This clonotype was detected a few times. The chain has TRBV6-2 or TRBV6-3 and TRBJ1-1; the match to TRBD1 covers 7 bases. Germline CDR1 and CDR2: MNHEY and SVGEGT. The CDR3 length is 17 residues. After removal of 8 bases from V and 1 base from J, the junction contained 16 bases not matched to a gene. The CDR3 loop reads CASHESPGQRSNTEAFF. CDR3 sequence (DNA): TGTGCCAGCCACGAGTCCCCGGGACAGAGATCGAACACTGAAGCTTTCTTT.

The chain is built from TRBV12-3 or TRBV12-4 and TRBJ1-2; D possibly corresponds to TRBD1 (5 bases). This CDR3 spans 14 amino acids. V was trimmed by 5 bases and J by 2 bases, leaving 12 bases between them. The CDR3 nucleotides read TGTGCCAGCAGTAACCCGGCAGGGAACTATGGCTACACCTTC. This gives the protein CASSNPAGNYGYTF.

This clonotype turned up a few times. The chain couples TRBV3-1 to TRBJ2-7; D gene uncertain. Germline V lookup: CDR1 LGHDT, CDR2 YNNKEL (reference sequence). The V and J ends lost 8 bases and 3 bases respectively, with 11 bases between them. This CDR3 has 12 amino acids. CDR3 sequence reads: CASAPGGYEQYF. DNA for the CDR3: TGTGCCAGCGCTCCCGGTGGCTACGAGCAGTACTTC.

The chain couples TRBV6-5 to TRBJ2-7; weak D call: TRBD2 (6 bases). This CDR3 is 15 amino acids long. V was pared by 6 bases and J by 7 bases, with 22 bases between. CDR1 MNHEY and CDR2 SVGAGI come from the germline V gene. Here the CDR3 reads CASRALGGPGDEQYF. CDR3 DNA sequence: TGTGCCAGCAGAGCGCTAGGAGGGCCGGGGGATGAGCAGTACTTC.

V usage is TRBV27 and J usage is TRBJ2-7; no firm D call. The CDR3 contains 14 residues. Germline V gene sequence: CDR1 MNHEY, CDR2 SMNVEV (reference sequence). V lost 0 bases to trimming and J lost 6 bases, with 12 bases between them. CDR3 nucleotides: TGTGCCAGCAGTTTATCTATGGACCCGCTCGAGCAGTACTTC. Protein product: CASSLSMDPLEQYF.

This clonotype has a handful of counts. The chain links TRBV7-9 to TRBJ1-2; the D is unclear. Trimming cost V 3 bases and J 1 base, with 12 bases left between them. The V gene's germline CDR1 is SEHNR and CDR2 FQNEAQ (reference sequence). There are 15 residues in the CDR3. The CDR3 nucleotides read TGTGCCAGCAGCTTTGCAGGAGGAAGTAACTATGGCTACACCTTC. This sequence encodes CASSFAGGSNYGYTF. Full variable domain (missing parts from reference TRBV7-9 and TRBJ1-2): DTGVSQNPRHKITKRGQNVTFRCDPISEHNRLYWYRQTLGQGPEFLTYFQNEAQLEKSRLLSDRFSAERPKGSFSTLEIQRTEQGDSAMYLCASSFAGGSNYGYTFGSGTRLTVV.

Points on this clonotype: The junction departs from germline at one end; a sequencing error may be responsible. V usage is TRBV14 and J usage is TRBJ2-7; D remains unclear. CDR1 and CDR2 (germline): SGHDN, FVKESK. This CDR3 has 13 amino acids. As DNA, the CDR3 is TGTGCCTGCAGCCAAGTAGGAGTAAACACTCAGTACTTC. Translating it yields CACSQVGVNTQYF.

In its sample, this clonotype was seen many times. The chain carries TRBV20-1 and TRBJ2-1; no reliable D call. Looked up from germline, CDR1 is DFQATT and CDR2 is SNEGSKA (reference sequence). There are 14 residues in the CDR3. The V end was cut by 6 bases, the J end by 4 bases, with 16 bases between. CDR3 DNA sequence: TGCAGTGCGATGCGCCGGTCGTCGTACAATGAGCAGTTCTTC. Translating it yields CSAMRRSSYNEQFF.

The table lists this clonotype with a few counts. The rearrangement links TRBV7-2 to TRBJ1-2; perhaps TRBD1 as D (5 bases). The germline gives CDR1 SGHTA, CDR2 FQGNSA. V was pared by 4 bases and J by 3 bases, with 12 bases between. The CDR3 has 14 amino acids. CDR3 DNA sequence: TGTGCCAGCAGCTCGGGACGGGGAGACTATGGCTACACCTTC. Protein product: CASSSGRGDYGYTF. Full variable domain (missing parts from reference TRBV7-2 and TRBJ1-2): GAGVSQSPSNKVTEKGKDVELRCDPISGHTALYWYRQSLGQGLEFLIYFQGNSAPDKSGLPSDRFSAERTGGSVSTLTIQRTQQEDSAVYLCASSSGRGDYGYTFGSGTRLTVV.

The sample holds many counts of this clonotype. The V call is TRBV5-6, the J call TRBJ2-7; D is perhaps TRBD1 (5 bases). This CDR3 is built from 15 residues. Trimming cost V 0 bases and J 3 bases, with 13 bases left between them. Germline V CDR1 and CDR2: SGHDT, YYEEEE. DNA of the CDR3: TGTGCCAGCAGCTTGGGGGGCCTCATATACTACGAGCAGTACTTC. It translates to CASSLGGLIYYEQYF.

This chain links TRBV13 with TRBJ1-4; TRBD1 is a possible D gene (5 bases). The CDR3 consists of 13 residues. The germline CDR1 and CDR2 sequences are PRHDT and FYEKMQ (reference sequence). V was trimmed by 6 bases and J by 9 bases, leaving 14 bases between them. This chain's CDR3 is CASRRGSNKKLFF. CDR3 nucleotide sequence: TGTGCCAGCAGGAGGGGTTCGAATAAAAAACTGTTTTTT. Using reference TRBV13 and TRBJ1-4 for the parts outside the CDR3, the full variable domain is AAGVIQSPRHLIKEKRETATLKCYPIPRHDTVYWYQQGPGQDPQFLISFYEKMQSDKGSIPDRFSAQQFSDYHSELNMSSLELGDSALYFCASRRGSNKKLFFGSGTQLSVL.

Ten or more counts support this clonotype. The chain uses TRBV12-3 or TRBV12-4 and TRBJ2-4; 8 nucleotides align to TRBD1. CDR3 length: 15 residues. The ends lost 1 base at V and 6 bases at J; junction bases unmatched: 5. In DNA form, the CDR3 reads TGTGCCAGCAGTTTAGGTCAGGGGGCCTTAAACATTCAGTACTTC. It specifies CASSLGQGALNIQYF.